This record looks at one T cell receptor (beta chain) sequence and its context. The antigen is unknown. V dropped 5 bases and J dropped 0 bases, with 9 bases sitting between them. Germline V gene data show CDR1 as SNHLY and CDR2 as FYNNEI. The CDR3 sequence is 14 residues long. This record comes from a study of T cell responses to AZD1222 COVID-19 vaccine. Study findings and constraints: No day 14 peak samples; only post-peak repertoires were characterized. Dominant CD4 TCR responses targeted spike regions 160-218 and 743-854.

Only in-frame clones appear in the TCRdb table, and some are missing; sequencing was by immunoSEQ multiplex PCR. Among about 140,000 clones listed, roughly 92% were seen once. Material: peripheral blood, obtained on day 0 of AZD1222 vaccination. The rearrangement links TRBV2 to TRBJ2-3; no reliable D call. The TCR was taken from an adult in good health. The CDR3 loop is CASSQQISTDTQYF. The CDR3 nucleotides read TGTGCCAGCAGTCAACAGATTAGCACAGATACGCAGTATTTT.